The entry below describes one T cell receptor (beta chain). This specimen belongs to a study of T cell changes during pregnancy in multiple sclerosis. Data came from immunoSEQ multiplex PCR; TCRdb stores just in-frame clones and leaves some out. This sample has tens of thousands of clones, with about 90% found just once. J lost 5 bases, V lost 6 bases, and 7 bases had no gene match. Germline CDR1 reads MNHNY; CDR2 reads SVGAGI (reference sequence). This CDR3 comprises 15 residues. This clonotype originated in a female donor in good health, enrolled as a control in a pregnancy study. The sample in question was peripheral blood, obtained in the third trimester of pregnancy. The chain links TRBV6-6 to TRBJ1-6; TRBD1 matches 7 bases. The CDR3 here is CASRQGGRDNSPLHF. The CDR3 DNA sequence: TGTGCCAGCAGACAAGGGGGCAGGGATAATTCACCCCTCCACTTT.